The clone carrying this TCR beta chain was counted ten times or more. The antigen remains unidentified. The data are from a study of CD8 T cells in ankylosing spondylitis. Regarding the study as a whole: Matched synovial fluid from ankylosing spondylitis patients was reported to be enriched for disease-linked clones. There was a TCR beta motif, made of several highly homologous variants, that appeared characteristic of ankylosing spondylitis blood. In the blood and synovial fluid of reactive arthritis, some motif variants had been previously reported.

Libraries of TCR beta came from quantitative 5'-RACE with molecular barcodes. TCRdb used MiXCR to reprocess the 5' RACE reads, holding one entry per CDR3 protein. The sample lists more than 150,000 distinct CDR3 sequences, 15% to 20% occurring once. Per the germline V gene, CDR1 is DFQATT and CDR2 is SNEGSKA (reference sequence). V lost 8 bases and J lost 2; bases outside the gene matches: 12. The CDR3 length is 15 residues. The sequencing input was blood, either unsorted or a sorted T cell fraction (not recorded which). The chain uses TRBV20-1 and TRBJ2-1; 7 bases map to TRBD2. The TCR was taken from a male donor under 30 with ankylosing spondylitis or in good health (not recorded which). CDR3 in amino acids: CSSSWEGRPYNEQFF. CDR3 in DNA: TGCAGTTCCTCGTGGGAGGGGCGCCCCTACAATGAGCAGTTCTTC.